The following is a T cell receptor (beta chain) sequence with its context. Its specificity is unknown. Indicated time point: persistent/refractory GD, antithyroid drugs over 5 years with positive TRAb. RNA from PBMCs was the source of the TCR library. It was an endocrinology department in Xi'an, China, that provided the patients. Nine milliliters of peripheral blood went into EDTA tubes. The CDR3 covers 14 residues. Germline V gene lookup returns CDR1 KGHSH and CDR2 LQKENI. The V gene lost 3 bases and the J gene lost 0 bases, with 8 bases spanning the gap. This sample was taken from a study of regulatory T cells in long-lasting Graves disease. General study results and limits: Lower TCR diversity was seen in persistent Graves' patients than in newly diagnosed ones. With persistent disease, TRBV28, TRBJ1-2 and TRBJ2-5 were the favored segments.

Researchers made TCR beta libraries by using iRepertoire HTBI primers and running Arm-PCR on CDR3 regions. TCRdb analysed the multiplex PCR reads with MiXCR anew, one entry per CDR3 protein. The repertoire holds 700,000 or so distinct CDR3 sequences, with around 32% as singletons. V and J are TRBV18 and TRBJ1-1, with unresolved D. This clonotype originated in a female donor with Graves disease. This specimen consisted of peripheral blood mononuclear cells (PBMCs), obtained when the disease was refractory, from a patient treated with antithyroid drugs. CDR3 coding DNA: TGTGCCAGCTCACCCCTTGAGATGAACACTGAAGCTTTCTTT. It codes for CASSPLEMNTEAFF. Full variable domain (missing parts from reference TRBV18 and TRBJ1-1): NAGVMQNPRHLVRRRGQEARLRCSPMKGHSHVYWYRQLPEEGLKFMVYLQKENIIDESGMPKERFSAEFPKEGPSILRIQQVVRGDSAAYFCASSPLEMNTEAFFGQGTRLTVV.